This entry concerns a single T cell receptor (beta chain). Antigen: not known. TCRdb's copy holds only in-frame clones and misses some; the assay was immunoSEQ multiplex PCR. Of about 61,000 clones listed, 87% are singletons. This record belongs to a study of PD-1 blockade in classical Hodgkin lymphoma. As for time point: cycle 4 day 1 (C4D1), after around six weeks of nivolumab. Every patient had relapsed following autologous stem cell transplantation, and cohorts differed in brentuximab vedotin exposure. Points from the study as a whole: Repertoires differed for reasons still undefined, possibly disease activity or prior therapy. Complete responders entered with baseline diversity on par with newly diagnosed patients, the results showed. Healthy donors reportedly exceeded newly diagnosed patients in baseline TCR diversity.

V lost 1 base to trimming and J lost 3 bases; unmatched junction nucleotides: 15. Germline V lookup: CDR1 SEHNR, CDR2 FQNEAQ (reference sequence). This CDR3 region has 19 residues. The sample in question was peripheral blood mononuclear cells (PBMCs), obtained before the fourth cycle of nivolumab. The V gene is TRBV7-9, the J gene TRBJ2-3, with TRBD1 matching 8 bases. This receptor was obtained from a human donor with classical Hodgkin lymphoma. CDR3 bases: TGTGCCAGCAGCTTAGTTTGGTCAGGGCAGGGGGCCCCAACAGATACGCAGTATTTT. This codes for CASSLVWSGQGAPTDTQYF.